The next 2 T cell receptor beta chains were all read from a single sample in a study of sequential checkpoint blockade in melanoma. Treatment defined: randomized to nivolumab then ipilimumab (arm A) or the reverse (arm B). The method was immunoSEQ multiplex PCR; TCRdb's version includes in-frame clones alone and lacks a portion of them. The profile shows around 9,700 clones, 55% to 70% of them singletons. Specimen: CD8+ T cells sorted from blood (inferred from file names), collected from a patient given nivolumab and ipilimumab in sequence. These receptors came from a human donor with melanoma.

The chain combines TRBV29-1 with TRBJ2-5; 10 bases map to TRBD1. The J call may be mistaken, given a closer DNA end match to TRBJ2-7. CDR1 is SQVTM, CDR2 ANQGSEA, per germline. This CDR3 is built from 13 residues. CDR3 sequence (DNA): TGCAGCGTTTCGGGGACAGGGGAGTACGAGCAGTACTTC. This encodes CSVSGTGEYEQYF.

The chain has TRBV27 and TRBJ2-1; D is uncertain. Per the germline V gene, CDR1 is MNHEY and CDR2 is SMNVEV (reference sequence). The CDR3 contains 12 residues. Trimming left V 6 bases short and J 5 bases short, with 8 bases between. The DNA of the CDR3 is TGTGCCAGCAGCCCGACTCACAATGAGCAGTTCTTC. Its translation: CASSPTHNEQFF.